This TCR beta chain is drawn from a study of beta chain features in type 1 diabetes. Study-wide background: Across all samples, roughly 98,000,000 sorted cells were examined.

Germline CDR1 and CDR2: ENHRY and SYGVKD. The V gene end was trimmed by 7 bases and the J gene end by 8 bases; junction bases not matched to a gene: 14. This CDR3 has 15 residues. Study conclusions and caveats: It was possible that PCR favored shorter templates, equally so in patients and controls.

About this clone: Its cognate antigen is unknown.

The isolated RNA, all of it, was reverse transcribed, so expressed TCRB transcripts were what got sequenced. An average of approximately 3.6 million reads was obtained for naive, central memory and regulatory T cell samples. Assay used: immunoSEQ multiplex PCR; TCRdb lists only in-frame clones, some missing. The sample has 400,000 to 450,000 clones; approximately 15% are singletons. The sequence came from a man under 40 in good health. The V and J genes are TRBV10-3 and TRBJ2-1; 7 bases line up with TRBD2. The material sequenced was naive CD4+ T cells from blood. The CDR3: CAITRTGTTNDEQFF. The DNA of the CDR3 is TGTGCCATCACCAGAACCGGGACTACTAACGATGAGCAGTTCTTC.